This T cell receptor (beta chain) was documented in a study of cytomegalovirus exposure and HLA in healthy donors. Study-level information: Some 85 million unique TCRs from HLA-typed donors were held in an early data release.

The germline V gene encodes CDR1 GTSNPN and CDR2 SVGIG (reference sequence). This CDR3 is 13 amino acids long. The ends were cut back, 8 bases at V and 3 bases at J, with 15 bases in the middle. Study observations and caveats: With DRB1 most and HLA-C fewest, TCR association rates differed between HLA loci in a later analysis. Previously analyzed data showed that most TCR beta V segments were productive at a frequency of about 90% or about 30%.

PCR employed 60 Vbeta and 13 Jbeta primers. Method: immunoSEQ multiplex PCR; TCRdb's copy keeps in-frame clones and lacks some. This sample carries more than 40,000 clones, with under 3% going to the ten biggest clones. Details on this clone: What it recognizes is unknown.

This TCR was sampled from a female donor in good health and CMV-seronegative. The genes are TRBV30 and TRBJ2-3; a possible D gene is TRBD2 (6 bases). Sequencing was done on a sample of PBMCs. CDR3 in DNA: TGTGCCCGGACGACGGGGAGGACAGATACGCAGTATTTT. It codes for CARTTGRTDTQYF. Full variable domain (rest looked up from reference TRBV30 and TRBJ2-3): SQTIHQWPATLVQPVGSPLSLECTVEGTSNPNLYWYRQAAGRGLQLLFYSVGIGQISSEVPQNLSASRPQDRQFILSSKKLLLSDSGFYLCARTTGRTDTQYFGPGTRLTVL.